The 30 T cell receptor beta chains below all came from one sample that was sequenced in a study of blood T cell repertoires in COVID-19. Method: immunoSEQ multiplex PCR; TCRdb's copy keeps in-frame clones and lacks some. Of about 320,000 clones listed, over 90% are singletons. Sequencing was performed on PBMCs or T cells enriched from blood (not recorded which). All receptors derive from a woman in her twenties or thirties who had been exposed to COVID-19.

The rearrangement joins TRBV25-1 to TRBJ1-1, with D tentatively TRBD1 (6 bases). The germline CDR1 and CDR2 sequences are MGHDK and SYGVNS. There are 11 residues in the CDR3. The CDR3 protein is CARGMNTEAFF. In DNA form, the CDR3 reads TGTGCTAGGGGGATGAACACTGAAGCTTTCTTT.

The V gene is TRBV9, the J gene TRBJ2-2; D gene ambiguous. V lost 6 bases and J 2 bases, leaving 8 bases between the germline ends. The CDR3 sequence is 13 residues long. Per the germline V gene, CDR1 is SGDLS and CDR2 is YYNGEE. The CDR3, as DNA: TGTGCCAGCACCCGTCTAAACACCGGGGAGCTGTTTTTT. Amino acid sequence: CASTRLNTGELFF.

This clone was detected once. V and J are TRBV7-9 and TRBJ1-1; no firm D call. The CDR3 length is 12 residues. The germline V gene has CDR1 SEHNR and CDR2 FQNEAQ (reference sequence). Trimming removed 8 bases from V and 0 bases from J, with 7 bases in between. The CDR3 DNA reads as TGTGCCAGCTTTTCCATGAACACTGAAGCTTTCTTT. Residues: CASFSMNTEAFF.

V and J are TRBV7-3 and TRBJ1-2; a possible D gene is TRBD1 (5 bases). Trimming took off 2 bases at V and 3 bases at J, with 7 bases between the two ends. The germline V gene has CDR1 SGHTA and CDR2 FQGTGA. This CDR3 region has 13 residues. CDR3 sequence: CASSLRGDYGYTF. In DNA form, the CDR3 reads TGTGCCAGCAGCTTACGGGGGGACTATGGCTACACCTTC.

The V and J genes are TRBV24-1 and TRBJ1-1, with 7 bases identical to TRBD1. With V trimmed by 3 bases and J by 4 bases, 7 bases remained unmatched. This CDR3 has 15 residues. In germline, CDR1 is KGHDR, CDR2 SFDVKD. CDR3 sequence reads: CATSDPRQGATEAFF. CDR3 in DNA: TGTGCCACCAGTGATCCCAGACAGGGAGCCACTGAAGCTTTCTTT.

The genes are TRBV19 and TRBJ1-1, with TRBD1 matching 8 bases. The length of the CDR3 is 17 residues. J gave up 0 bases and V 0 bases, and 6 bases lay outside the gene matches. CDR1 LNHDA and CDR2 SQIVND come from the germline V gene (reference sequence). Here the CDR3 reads CASSIDRRGRVNTEAFF. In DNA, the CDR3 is TGTGCCAGTAGTATAGATCGCAGGGGGCGGGTGAACACTGAAGCTTTCTTT.

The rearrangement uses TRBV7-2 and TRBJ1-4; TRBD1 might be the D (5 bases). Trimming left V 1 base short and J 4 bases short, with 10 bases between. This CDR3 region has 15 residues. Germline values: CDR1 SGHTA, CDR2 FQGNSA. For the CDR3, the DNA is TGTGCCAGCAGCTTAGAACCCAGGGTTAATGAAAAACTGTTTTTT. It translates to CASSLEPRVNEKLFF.

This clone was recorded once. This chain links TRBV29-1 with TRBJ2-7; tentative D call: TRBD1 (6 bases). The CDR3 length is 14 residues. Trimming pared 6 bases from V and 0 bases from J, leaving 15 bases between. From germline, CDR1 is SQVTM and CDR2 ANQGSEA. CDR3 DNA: TGCAGCGTGCGGTTTGGACAGCCCTCCTACGAGCAGTACTTC. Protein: CSVRFGQPSYEQYF.

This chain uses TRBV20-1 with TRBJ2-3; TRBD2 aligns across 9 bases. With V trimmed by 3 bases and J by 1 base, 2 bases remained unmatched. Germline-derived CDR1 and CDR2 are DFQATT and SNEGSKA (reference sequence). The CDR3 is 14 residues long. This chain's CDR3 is CSASKRGGTDTQYF. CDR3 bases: TGCAGTGCTAGTAAGCGGGGGGGCACAGATACGCAGTATTTT.

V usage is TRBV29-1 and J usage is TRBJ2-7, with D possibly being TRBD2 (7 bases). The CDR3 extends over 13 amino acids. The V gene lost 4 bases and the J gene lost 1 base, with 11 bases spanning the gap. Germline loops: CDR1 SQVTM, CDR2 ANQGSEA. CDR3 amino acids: CSVARGPSYEQYF. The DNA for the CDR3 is TGCAGCGTTGCGCGGGGGCCTTCCTACGAGCAGTACTTC.

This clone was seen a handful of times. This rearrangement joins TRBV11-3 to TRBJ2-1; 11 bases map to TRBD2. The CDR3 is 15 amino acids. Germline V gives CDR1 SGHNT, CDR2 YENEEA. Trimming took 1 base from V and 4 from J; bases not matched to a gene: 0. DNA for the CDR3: TGTGCCAGCAGCTTAGGGACTAGCGGGTACAATGAGCAGTTCTTC. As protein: CASSLGTSGYNEQFF.

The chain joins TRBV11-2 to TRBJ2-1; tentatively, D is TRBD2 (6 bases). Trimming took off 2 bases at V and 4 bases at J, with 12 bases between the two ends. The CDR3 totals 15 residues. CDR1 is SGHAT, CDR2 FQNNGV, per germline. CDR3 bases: TGTGCCAGCAGCTTACTTGCGGGGCCGTACAATGAGCAGTTCTTC. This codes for CASSLLAGPYNEQFF.

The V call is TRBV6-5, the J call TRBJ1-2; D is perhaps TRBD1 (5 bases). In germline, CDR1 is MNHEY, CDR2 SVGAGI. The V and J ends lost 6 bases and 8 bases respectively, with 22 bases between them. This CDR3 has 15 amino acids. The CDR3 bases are TGTGCCAGCAGAGAGAGTACAGGATTCCCAGGGGGCTACACCTTC. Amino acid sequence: CASRESTGFPGGYTF.

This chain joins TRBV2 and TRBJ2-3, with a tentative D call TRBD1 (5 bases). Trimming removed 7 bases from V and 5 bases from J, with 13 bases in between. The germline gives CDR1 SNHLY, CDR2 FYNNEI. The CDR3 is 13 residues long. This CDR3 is CASILGVGDTQYF. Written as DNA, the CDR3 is TGTGCCAGCATTCTAGGGGTGGGAGATACGCAGTATTTT.

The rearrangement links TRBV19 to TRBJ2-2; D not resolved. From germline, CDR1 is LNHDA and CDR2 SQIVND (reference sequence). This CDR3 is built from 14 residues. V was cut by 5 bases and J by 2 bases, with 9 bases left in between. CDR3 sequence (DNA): TGTGCCAGTAGTCCGTCGGTTAACACCGGGGAGCTGTTTTTT. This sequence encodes CASSPSVNTGELFF.

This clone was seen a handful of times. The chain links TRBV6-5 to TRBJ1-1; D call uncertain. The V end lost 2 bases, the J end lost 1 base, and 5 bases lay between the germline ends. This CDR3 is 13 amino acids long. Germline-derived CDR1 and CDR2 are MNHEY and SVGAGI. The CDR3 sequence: CASSYAWNTEAFF. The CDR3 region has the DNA TGTGCCAGCAGTTACGCGTGGAACACTGAAGCTTTCTTT.

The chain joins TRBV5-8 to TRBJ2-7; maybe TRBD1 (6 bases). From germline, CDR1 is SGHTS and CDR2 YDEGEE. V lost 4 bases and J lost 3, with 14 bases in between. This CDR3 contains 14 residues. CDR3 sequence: CASSRRTAFYEQYF. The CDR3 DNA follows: TGTGCCAGCAGCAGGAGGACAGCCTTCTACGAGCAGTACTTC.

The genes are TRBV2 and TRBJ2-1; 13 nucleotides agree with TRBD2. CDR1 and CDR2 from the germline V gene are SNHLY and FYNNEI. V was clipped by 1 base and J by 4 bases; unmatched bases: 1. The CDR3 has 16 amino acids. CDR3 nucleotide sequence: TGTGCCAGCAGTGAAGTGGGACTAGCGGGGTACAATGAGCAGTTCTTC. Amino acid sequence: CASSEVGLAGYNEQFF.

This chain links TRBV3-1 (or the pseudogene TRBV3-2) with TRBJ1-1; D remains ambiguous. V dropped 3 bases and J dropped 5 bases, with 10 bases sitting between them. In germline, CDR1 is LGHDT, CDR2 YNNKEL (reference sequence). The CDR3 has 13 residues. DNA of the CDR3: TGTGCCAGCAGCCAGGCCTGGAGGACTGAAGCTTTCTTT. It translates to CASSQAWRTEAFF.

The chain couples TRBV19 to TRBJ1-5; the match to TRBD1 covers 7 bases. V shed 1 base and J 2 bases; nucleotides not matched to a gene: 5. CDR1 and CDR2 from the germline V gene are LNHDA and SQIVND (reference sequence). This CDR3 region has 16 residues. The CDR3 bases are TGTGCCAGTAGTATAGCACATGGACAGGGCAATCAGCCCCAGCATTTT. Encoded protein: CASSIAHGQGNQPQHF.

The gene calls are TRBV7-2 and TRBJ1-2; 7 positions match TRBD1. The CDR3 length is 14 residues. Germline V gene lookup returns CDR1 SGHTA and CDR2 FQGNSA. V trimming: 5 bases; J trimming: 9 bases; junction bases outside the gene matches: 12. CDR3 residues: CASSLTGARGSYTF. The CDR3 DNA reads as TGTGCCAGCAGCCTCACAGGGGCTCGAGGTAGCTACACCTTC.

In DNA, the CDR3 is TGTGCCAGCAGACAAAACCGGGACAGGGGCAATCAGCCCCAGCATTTT. Its protein product is CASRQNRDRGNQPQHF. The chain employs TRBV6-6 and TRBJ1-5; 9 nucleotides agree with TRBD1. Germline loops: CDR1 MNHNY, CDR2 SVGAGI (reference sequence). Germline trimming cut 6 bases from V and 2 bases from J; bases unmatched to any gene: 8. The CDR3 sequence is 16 residues long.

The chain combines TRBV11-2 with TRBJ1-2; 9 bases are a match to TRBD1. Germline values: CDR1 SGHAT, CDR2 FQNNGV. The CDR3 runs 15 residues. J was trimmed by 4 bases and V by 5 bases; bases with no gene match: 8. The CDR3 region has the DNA TGTGCCAGCAGCCTCACACAGGGGGCGGGCTATGGCTACACCTTC. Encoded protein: CASSLTQGAGYGYTF.

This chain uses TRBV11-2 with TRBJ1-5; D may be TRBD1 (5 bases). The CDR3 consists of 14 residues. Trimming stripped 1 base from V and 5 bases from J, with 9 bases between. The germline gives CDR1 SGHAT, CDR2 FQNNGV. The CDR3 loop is CASSLGSGDQPQHF. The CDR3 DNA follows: TGTGCCAGCAGCTTAGGGTCGGGGGATCAGCCCCAGCATTTT.

CDR3: CASTTQGLWGTGGTDTQYF. As DNA, the CDR3 is TGTGCCAGCACAACACAGGGCTTGTGGGGGACAGGGGGTACAGATACGCAGTATTTT. The chain links TRBV11-2 to TRBJ2-3, with 11 bases that match TRBD1. V shed 7 bases, J shed 3 bases, and the junction held 18 bases outside the gene matches. The CDR3 is 19 residues long. Germline V gene lookup returns CDR1 SGHAT and CDR2 FQNNGV.

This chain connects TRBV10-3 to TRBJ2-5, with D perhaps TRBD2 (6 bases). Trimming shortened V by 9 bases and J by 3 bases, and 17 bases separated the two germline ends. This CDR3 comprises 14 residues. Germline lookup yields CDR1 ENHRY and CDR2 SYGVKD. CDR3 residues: CAILAGTREETQYF. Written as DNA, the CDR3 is TGTGCCATTCTAGCCGGGACTCGTGAAGAGACCCAGTACTTC.

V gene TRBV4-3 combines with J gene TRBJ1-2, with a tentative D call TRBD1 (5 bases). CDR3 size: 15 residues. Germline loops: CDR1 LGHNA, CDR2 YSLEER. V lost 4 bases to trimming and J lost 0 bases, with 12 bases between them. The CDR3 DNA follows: TGCGCCAGCAGCCCCGGGACTGGAACTAACTATGGCTACACCTTC. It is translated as CASSPGTGTNYGYTF.

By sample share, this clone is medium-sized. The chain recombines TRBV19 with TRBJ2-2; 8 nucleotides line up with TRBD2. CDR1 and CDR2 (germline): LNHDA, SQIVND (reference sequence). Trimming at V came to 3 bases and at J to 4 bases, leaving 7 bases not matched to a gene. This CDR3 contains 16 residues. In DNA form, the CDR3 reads TGTGCCAGTAGTATCGTCGGGGGGGCCGGCACCGGGGAGCTGTTTTTT. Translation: CASSIVGGAGTGELFF.

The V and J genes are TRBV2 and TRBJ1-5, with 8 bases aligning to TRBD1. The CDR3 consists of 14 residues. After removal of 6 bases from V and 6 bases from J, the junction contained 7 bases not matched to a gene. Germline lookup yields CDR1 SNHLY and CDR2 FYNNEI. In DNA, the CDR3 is TGTGCCAGCAGCCCCCGGACAGGGTTTCAGCCCCAGCATTTT. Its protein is CASSPRTGFQPQHF.

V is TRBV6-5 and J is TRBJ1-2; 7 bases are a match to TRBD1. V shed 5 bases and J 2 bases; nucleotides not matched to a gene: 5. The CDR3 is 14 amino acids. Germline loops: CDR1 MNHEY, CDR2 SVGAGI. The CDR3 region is CASSLDRVNYGYTF. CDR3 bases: TGTGCCAGCAGTCTAGACAGGGTGAACTATGGCTACACCTTC.